The next 8 T cell receptor beta chains were all read from a single sample in a study of shared clonotypes between healthy human individuals. Clones were sequenced by immunoSEQ multiplex PCR, and TCRdb holds only the in-frame ones, with some missing. The top ten hold 0.1% to 0.15% of the sample, which has roughly 2 million clones, roughly 94% seen once. Sequencing used naive CD4+ T cells sorted from blood. The subset is: CD45RA+ positively selected. These TCRs come from a man aged 18 to 35 in good health.

The chain recombines TRBV7-2 with TRBJ2-1; D assignment may be TRBD1 or TRBD2 (5 bases each). This CDR3 spans 17 amino acids. V gave up 5 bases and J gave up 6 bases, with 23 bases separating them. Germline V lookup: CDR1 SGHTA, CDR2 FQGNSA. CDR3: CASSPRGGTTRSNEQFF. Written as DNA, the CDR3 is TGTGCCAGCAGCCCAAGGGGTGGGACCACCCGCTCCAATGAGCAGTTCTTC.

Concerning this clone: Different DNA sequences within this sample yield the same CDR3. The chain carries TRBV5-4 and TRBJ2-7, with 8 nucleotides matching TRBD1. This CDR3 spans 14 amino acids. Germline V gene lookup returns CDR1 SGHNT and CDR2 YYREEE (reference sequence). The ends lost 5 bases at V and 3 bases at J; junction bases unmatched: 7. The chain's CDR3 is CASSSGTGVYEQYF. CDR3 in DNA: TGTGCCAGCAGTTCCGGGACAGGAGTCTACGAGCAGTACTTC.

The table lists this clone with a count of one. The chain is built from TRBV19 and TRBJ1-6; D is unresolved. V was clipped by 1 base and J by 8 bases, with 12 bases between them. This CDR3 is 15 amino acids long. Germline V gives CDR1 LNHDA, CDR2 SQIVND (reference sequence). The CDR3 DNA follows: TGTGCCAGTAGTATAGGCGTGGCCGTGGATTCACCCCTCCACTTT. Its translation is CASSIGVAVDSPLHF.

In the case of this clone: Other DNA sequences in this sample translate to the same CDR3. The chain recombines TRBV15 with TRBJ2-5, with D perhaps TRBD1 or TRBD2 (6 bases each). Trimming cost V 0 bases and J 3 bases, with 8 bases left between them. This CDR3 is 14 amino acids long. Germline V gene data show CDR1 as LNHNV and CDR2 as YYDKDF (reference sequence). The CDR3 sequence is CATSRDRGEETQYF. In nucleotides, the CDR3 is TGTGCCACCAGCAGAGATAGGGGGGAAGAGACCCAGTACTTC.

CDR3 nucleotide sequence: TGTGCCAGCTCCCCCGGAGGGGGAGTTGAAAAACTGTTTTTT. Protein product: CASSPGGGVEKLFF. The chain joins TRBV18 to TRBJ1-4; perhaps TRBD1 as D (6 bases). Germline assignment: CDR1 KGHSH and CDR2 LQKENI. This CDR3 is built from 14 residues. V lost 6 bases to trimming and J lost 7 bases, with 15 bases between them.

The rearrangement links TRBV5-1 to TRBJ2-5; D is ambiguous. Trimming shortened V by 2 bases and J by 4 bases, and 9 bases separated the two germline ends. CDR1 and CDR2 from the germline V gene are SGHRS and YFSETQ. There are 13 residues in the CDR3. The CDR3 protein is CASSLNSPETQYF. The CDR3 DNA follows: TGCGCCAGCAGCTTAAATAGCCCAGAGACCCAGTACTTC.

Comments on this clone: Compared with germline, one end of the junction differs, possibly owing to a read error. The chain carries TRBV7-2 and TRBJ1-2; D is perhaps TRBD1 (6 bases). Per the germline V gene, CDR1 is SGHTA and CDR2 is FQGNSA. The CDR3 contains 14 residues. In nucleotides, the CDR3 is TGTGCCAGCAGCTTAGAACAGGGAAACTACGGCTACACCTTC. This gives the protein CASSLEQGNYGYTF.

Of note for this clone: This specimen includes other DNA sequences encoding the same CDR3. This chain links TRBV5-1 with TRBJ1-1; TRBD1 might be the D (6 bases). This CDR3 has 14 amino acids. Germline values: CDR1 SGHRS, CDR2 YFSETQ. V dropped 4 bases and J dropped 1 base, with 11 bases sitting between them. The CDR3 DNA follows: TGCGCCAGCAGCAGTGGACAGCGGAACACTGAAGCTTTCTTT. Translating gives CASSSGQRNTEAFF. Filled out from reference TRBV5-1 and TRBJ1-1, the complete variable domain reads KAGVTQTPRYLIKTRGQQVTLSCSPISGHRSVSWYQQTPGQGLQFLFEYFSETQRNKGNFPGRFSGRQFSNSRSEMNVSTLELGDSALYLCASSSGQRNTEAFFGQGTRLTVV.